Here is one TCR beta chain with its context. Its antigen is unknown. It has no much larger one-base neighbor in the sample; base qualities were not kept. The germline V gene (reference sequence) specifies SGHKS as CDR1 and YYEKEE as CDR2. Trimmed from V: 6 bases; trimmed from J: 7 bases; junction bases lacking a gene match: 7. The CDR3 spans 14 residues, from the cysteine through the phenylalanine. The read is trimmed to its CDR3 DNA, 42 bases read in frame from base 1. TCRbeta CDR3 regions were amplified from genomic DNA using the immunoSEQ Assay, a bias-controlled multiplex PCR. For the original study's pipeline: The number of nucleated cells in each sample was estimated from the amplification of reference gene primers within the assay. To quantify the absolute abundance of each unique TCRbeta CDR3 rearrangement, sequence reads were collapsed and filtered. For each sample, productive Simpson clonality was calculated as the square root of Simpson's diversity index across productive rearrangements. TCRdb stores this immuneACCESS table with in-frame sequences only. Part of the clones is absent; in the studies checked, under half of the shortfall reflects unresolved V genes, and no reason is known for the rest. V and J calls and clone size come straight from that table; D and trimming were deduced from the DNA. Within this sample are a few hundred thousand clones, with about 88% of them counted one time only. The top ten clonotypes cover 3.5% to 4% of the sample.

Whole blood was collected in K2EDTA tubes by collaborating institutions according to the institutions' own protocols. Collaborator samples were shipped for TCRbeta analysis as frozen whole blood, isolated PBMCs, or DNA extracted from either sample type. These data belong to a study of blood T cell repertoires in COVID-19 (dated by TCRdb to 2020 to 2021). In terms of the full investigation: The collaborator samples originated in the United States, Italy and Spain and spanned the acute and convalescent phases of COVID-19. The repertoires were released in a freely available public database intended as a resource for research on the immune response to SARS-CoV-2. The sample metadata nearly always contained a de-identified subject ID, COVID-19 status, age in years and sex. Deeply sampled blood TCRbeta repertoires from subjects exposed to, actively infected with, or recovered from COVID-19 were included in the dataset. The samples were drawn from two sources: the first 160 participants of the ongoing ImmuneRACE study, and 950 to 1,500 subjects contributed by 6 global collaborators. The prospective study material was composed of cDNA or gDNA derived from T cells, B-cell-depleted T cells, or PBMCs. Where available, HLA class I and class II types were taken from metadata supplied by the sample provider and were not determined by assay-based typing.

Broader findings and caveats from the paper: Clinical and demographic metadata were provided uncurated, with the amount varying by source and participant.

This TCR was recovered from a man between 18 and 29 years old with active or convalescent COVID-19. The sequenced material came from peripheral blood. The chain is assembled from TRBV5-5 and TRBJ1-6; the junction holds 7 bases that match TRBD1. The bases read TGTGCCAGCAATAAGGACAGGCTAAATTCACCCCTCCACTTT. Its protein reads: CASNKDRLNSPLHF.